This T cell receptor beta chain was recovered during a study of T cell repertoires in cytomegalovirus infection. About the study: In the study, CMV epitopes included recently identified HLA-C-restricted and well-studied HLA-B-restricted ones. From public TCR beta signatures came an indication of both CMV infection and matching HLA type.

Of note for this clonotype: Its antigen is not identified.

TCRdb used MiXCR to reprocess the reads, holding one entry per CDR3 protein. Found here are 95,000 to 150,000 distinct CDR3 sequences, approximately 30% of them singletons; the top ten hold roughly 53%. CDR1 and CDR2 (germline): SEHNR, FQNEAQ (reference sequence). The CDR3 has 12 residues. V lost 3 bases and J lost 10; bases outside the gene matches: 1. The chain employs TRBV7-9 and TRBJ2-3; 10 bases are a match to TRBD1. The TCR originated in a human donor in good health (CMV status not recorded). Some clones in this sample may be carry-over from other donors' samples. The sequencing used CD8+ T cells from cultured PBMCs, collected from culture after CMV antigen stimulation. The CDR3 protein is CASSFGQGAQYF. The CDR3 nucleotides are TGTGCCAGCAGCTTCGGACAGGGGGCGCAGTATTTT.